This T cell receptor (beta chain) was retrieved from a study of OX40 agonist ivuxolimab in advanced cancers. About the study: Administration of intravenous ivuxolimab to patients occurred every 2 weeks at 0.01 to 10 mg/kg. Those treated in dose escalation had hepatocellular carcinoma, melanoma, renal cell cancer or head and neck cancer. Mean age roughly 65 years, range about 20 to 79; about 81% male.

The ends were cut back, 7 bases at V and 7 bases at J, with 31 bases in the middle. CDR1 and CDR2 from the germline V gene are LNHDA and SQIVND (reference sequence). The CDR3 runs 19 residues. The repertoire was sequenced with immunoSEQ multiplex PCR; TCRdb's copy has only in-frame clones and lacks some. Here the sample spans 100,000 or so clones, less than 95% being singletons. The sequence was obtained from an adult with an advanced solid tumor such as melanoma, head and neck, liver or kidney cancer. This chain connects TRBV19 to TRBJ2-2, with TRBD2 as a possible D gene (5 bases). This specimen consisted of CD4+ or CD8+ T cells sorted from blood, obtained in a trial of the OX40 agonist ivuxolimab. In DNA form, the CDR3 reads TGTGCCAGTACCCCTACCCCCCGGACTTTCGGTACCCGCCACGGGGAGCTGTTTTTT. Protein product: CASTPTPRTFGTRHGELFF.